The 7 T cell receptor beta chains reported below all come from one sample, sequenced in a study (dated by TCRdb to between 2015 and 2016). Library generation was performed with 5' RACE. Sequencer: Illumina MiSeq. In-frame beta chains were kept once TCRdb had trimmed the public reads at Q25 with fastp and called clones with MiXCR. Rows are unified per CDR3 protein, each entry keeping the most common DNA and genes. The sample table holds about 50,000 distinct CDR3 sequences, of which about 28% were seen once. The top ten hold about 2.2% of the sample. The sequenced sample consisted of naive CD4+ T cells sorted from blood. The sample's cell subset or site label is to be understood as: naive CD4+ T cells, CD4+CD45RA+CD25-. The source is a female donor with breast cancer.

The chain employs TRBV12-3 or TRBV12-4 and TRBJ1-1; D may be TRBD1 (5 bases). The length of the CDR3 is 12 residues. Trimming left V 7 bases short and J 4 bases short, with 10 bases between. CDR3 in amino acids: CASKEGPTEAFF. The CDR3, as DNA: TGTGCCAGCAAGGAGGGGCCCACTGAAGCTTTCTTT.

In this sample, this clonotype turned up a few times. The chain has TRBV7-9 and TRBJ1-4; D ambiguous. Looked up from germline, CDR1 is SEHNR and CDR2 is FQNEAQ (reference sequence). The V gene lost 5 bases and the J gene lost 5 bases, with 3 bases spanning the gap. The CDR3 has 11 residues. The CDR3 is CASSRNEKLFF. The CDR3 DNA is TGTGCCAGCAGCCGAAATGAAAAACTGTTTTTT.

The rearrangement links TRBV28 to TRBJ1-5; no clear D. With 2 bases removed from V and 2 bases from J, the gap between germline ends came to 7 bases. Germline V gives CDR1 MDHEN, CDR2 SYDVKM. The CDR3 loop spans 14 amino acids. The CDR3 coding sequence is TGTGCCAGCAGTTTAGGGATGGGCAATCAGCCCCAGCATTTT. Protein product: CASSLGMGNQPQHF.

This clonotype appeared a few times. One end of the junction does not line up with germline, which may come from a read error. This chain joins TRBV5-1 and TRBJ2-5; D gene ambiguous. This CDR3 region has 13 residues. Germline V CDR1 and CDR2: SGHRS, YFSETQ. The CDR3 sequence is CASSLVVRETRYF. CDR3 nucleotides: TGCGCCAGCAGCTTGGTTGTCCGAGAGACCCGGTACTTC.

The chain links TRBV27 to TRBJ2-2; TRBD1 matches at 8 bases. The CDR3 is made up of 16 amino acids. Germline V gene sequence: CDR1 MNHEY, CDR2 SMNVEV (reference sequence). The V and J ends lost 6 bases and 3 bases, in that order; junction bases with no gene match: 9. CDR3 nucleotides: TGTGCCAGCAGGTTAACAGGGGGAGGTTACACCGGGGAGCTGTTTTTT. This gives the protein CASRLTGGGYTGELFF.

This chain joins TRBV6-1 and TRBJ2-1, with TRBD2 identical over 7 bases. Trimming removed 6 bases from V and 9 bases from J; junction bases left unmatched: 8. Per germline, CDR1 MNHNS and CDR2 SASEGT. This CDR3 region has 13 residues. The CDR3 reads CASRGAGSVEQFF. The CDR3 region has the DNA TGTGCCAGCAGGGGAGCGGGATCGGTTGAGCAGTTCTTC.

This clonotype was found a few times. The chain couples TRBV5-1 to TRBJ2-7; TRBD1 agrees at 9 bases. The germline CDR1 and CDR2 sequences are SGHRS and YFSETQ. V shed 4 bases and J 5 bases; nucleotides not matched to a gene: 7. The CDR3 has 14 amino acids. The CDR3 sequence is CASSLWDRENEQYF. CDR3 DNA: TGCGCCAGCAGCCTTTGGGACAGGGAAAACGAGCAGTACTTC.